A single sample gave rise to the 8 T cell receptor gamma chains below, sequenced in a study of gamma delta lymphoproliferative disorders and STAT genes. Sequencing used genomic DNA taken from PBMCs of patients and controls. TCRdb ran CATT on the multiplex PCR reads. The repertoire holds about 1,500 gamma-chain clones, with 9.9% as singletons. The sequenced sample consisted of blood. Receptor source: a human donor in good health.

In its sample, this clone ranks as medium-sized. As DNA, the CDR3 is TGTGCCACCTGGGGCCACAAGAAACTCTTT. Its protein product is CATWGHKKLF. The rearrangement uses TRGV2 and TRGJ1 or TRGJ2. Germline matching of the DNA provided the J gene here, since TCRdb leaves it blank. This CDR3 is built from 10 residues. After removal of 5 bases from V and 10 bases from J, the junction contained 5 bases not matched to a gene. The germline CDR1 and CDR2 sequences are EGSNGY and YDSYNSKV.

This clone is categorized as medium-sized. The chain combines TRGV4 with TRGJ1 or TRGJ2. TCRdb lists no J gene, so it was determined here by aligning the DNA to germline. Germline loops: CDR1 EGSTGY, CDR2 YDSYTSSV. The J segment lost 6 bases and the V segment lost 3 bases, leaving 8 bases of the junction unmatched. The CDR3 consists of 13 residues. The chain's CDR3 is CATWDKPAYKKLF. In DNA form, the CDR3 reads TGTGCCACCTGGGATAAACCCGCTTATAAGAAACTCTTT.

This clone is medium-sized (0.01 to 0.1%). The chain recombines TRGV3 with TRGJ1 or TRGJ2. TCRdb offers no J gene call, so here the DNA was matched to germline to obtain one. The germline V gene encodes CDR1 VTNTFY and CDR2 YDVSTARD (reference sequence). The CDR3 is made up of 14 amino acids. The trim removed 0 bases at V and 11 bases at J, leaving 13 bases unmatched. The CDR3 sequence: CATWDRLGKEEKLF. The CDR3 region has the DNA TGTGCCACCTGGGACAGGCTCGGGAAAGAGGAGAAACTCTTT.

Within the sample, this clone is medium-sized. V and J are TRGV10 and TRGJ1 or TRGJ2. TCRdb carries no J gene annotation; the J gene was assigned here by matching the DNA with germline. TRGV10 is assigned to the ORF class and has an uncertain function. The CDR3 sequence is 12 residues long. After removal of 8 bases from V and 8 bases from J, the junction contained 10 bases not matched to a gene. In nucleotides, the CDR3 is TGTGCTGCGTGGGGCAGACCTAATAAGAAACTCTTT. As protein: CAAWGRPNKKLF.

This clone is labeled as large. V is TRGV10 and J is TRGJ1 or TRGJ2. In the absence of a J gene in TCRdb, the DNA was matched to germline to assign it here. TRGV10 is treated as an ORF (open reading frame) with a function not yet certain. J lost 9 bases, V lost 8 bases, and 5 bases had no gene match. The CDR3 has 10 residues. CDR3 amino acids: CAAWAGKKLF. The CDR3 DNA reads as TGTGCTGCGTGGGCGGGTAAGAAACTCTTT.

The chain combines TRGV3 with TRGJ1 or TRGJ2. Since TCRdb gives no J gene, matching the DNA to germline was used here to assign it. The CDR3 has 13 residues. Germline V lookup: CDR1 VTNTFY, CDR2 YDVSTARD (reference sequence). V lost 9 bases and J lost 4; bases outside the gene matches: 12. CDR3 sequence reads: CATPQARYYKKLF. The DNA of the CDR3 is TGTGCCACCCCTCAGGCAAGGTATTATAAGAAACTCTTT.

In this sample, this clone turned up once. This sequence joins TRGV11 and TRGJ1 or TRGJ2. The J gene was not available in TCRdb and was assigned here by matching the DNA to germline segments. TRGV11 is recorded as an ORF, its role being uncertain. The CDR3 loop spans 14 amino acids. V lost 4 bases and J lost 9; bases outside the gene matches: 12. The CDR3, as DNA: TGTGCCTGCTGGATTAGCCCAGAATTATTTAAGAAACTCTTT. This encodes CACWISPELFKKLF.

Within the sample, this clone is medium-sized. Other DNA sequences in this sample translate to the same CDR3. The CDR3 loop reads CATWDGPYYKKLF. CDR3 DNA: TGTGCCACCTGGGACGGTCCCTATTATAAGAAACTCTTT. The rearrangement joins TRGV2 to TRGJ1 or TRGJ2. TCRdb offers no J gene call, so here the DNA was matched to germline to obtain one. The germline V gene encodes CDR1 EGSNGY and CDR2 YDSYNSKV. This CDR3 has 13 amino acids. The V segment lost 1 base and the J segment 4 bases; nucleotides outside the gene matches: 4.